The T cell receptor beta chain under discussion was sequenced for a study of vaccination effects on CD4 cells after COVID-19. Findings of the study overall: Late after vaccination, infection- and vaccine-induced clones showed marked clonal contraction.

Before sequencing took place, the ViraFEST assay used viral peptide pools to expand antigen-specific CD4+ T cells. Subsequent to 10 days of culture, CD4+ T cells were isolated. Participants completed two doses of the BNT162b2 or mRNA-1273 vaccine. Nucleocapsid antibodies stayed negative before and after vaccination, showing no earlier SARS-CoV-2 infection. After two million PBMC were placed in each well, they were cultured with approximately 10 IU/ml IL-2 and approximately 9.6 ug/ml peptides. CDR3 length: 14 residues. J gave up 4 bases and V 7 bases, and 8 bases lay outside the gene matches. Germline V gene sequence: CDR1 LNHDA, CDR2 SQIVND (reference sequence). Profiled with immunoSEQ multiplex PCR; TCRdb holds only in-frame clones, not every one. The profile covers approximately 70,000 clones, with roughly four fifths appearing a single time and around 1.3% taken by the ten largest. As for this clone: The target antigen is unknown.

The chain has TRBV19 and TRBJ1-2, with TRBD1 matching 8 bases. The specimen was CD4+ T cells from PBMCs cultured with HCoV-229E spike peptides, collected after COVID-19 vaccination. This TCR was sampled from a human donor who received a COVID-19 vaccine. The CDR3 coding sequence is TGTGCCAGTACCCCCTCGGACAGGGTCTATGGCTACACCTTC. This gives the protein CASTPSDRVYGYTF.